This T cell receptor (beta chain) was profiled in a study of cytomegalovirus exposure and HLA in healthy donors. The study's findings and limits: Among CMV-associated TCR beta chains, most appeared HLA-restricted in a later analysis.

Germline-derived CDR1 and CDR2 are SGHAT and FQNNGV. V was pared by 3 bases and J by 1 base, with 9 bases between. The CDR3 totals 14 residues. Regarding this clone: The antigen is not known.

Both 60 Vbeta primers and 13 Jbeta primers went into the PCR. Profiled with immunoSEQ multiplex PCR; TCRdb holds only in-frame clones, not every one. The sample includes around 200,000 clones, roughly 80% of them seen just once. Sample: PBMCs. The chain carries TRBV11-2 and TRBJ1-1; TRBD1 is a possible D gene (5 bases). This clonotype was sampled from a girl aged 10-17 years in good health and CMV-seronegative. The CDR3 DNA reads TGTGCCAGCAGCTTCCCCAGGGAGAACACTGAAGCTTTCTTT. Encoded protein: CASSFPRENTEAFF.